This TCR beta chain appears in the sequencing data of a study of blood T cells in healthy people across ages. Findings and limits, study-wide: Leaving the PBMCs unsorted stopped any conclusive comparison of naive versus antigen-experienced cells.

CDR1 and CDR2 from the germline V gene are PRHDT and FYEKMQ (reference sequence). The CDR3 spans 18 residues. After removal of 5 bases from V and 1 base from J, the junction contained 11 bases not matched to a gene. In its sample, this clonotype was seen a few times. The antigen is undetermined. A sample-barcoded 5' primer and a J-beta primer mix were used in a second PCR of roughly 7 to 12 cycles. In TCRdb, the 5' RACE reads were re-called with MiXCR into one record per CDR3 protein. The sample carries some 760,000 distinct CDR3 sequences, 25% recorded once. The sample was also reused in another study, on T cells of mothers and their children. This second report adds: In the second PCR, M1S primer introduced barcodes and 2-4 random bases.

The sequenced material came from blood. The chain recombines TRBV13 with TRBJ2-1, with 10 bases aligning to TRBD2. The clonotype was recovered from a boy under 18 in good health. CDR3 bases: TGTGCCAGCAGCCCAAGGATAGCGGGAGGCCCTTCCTACAATGAGCAGTTCTTC. Translating gives CASSPRIAGGPSYNEQFF.